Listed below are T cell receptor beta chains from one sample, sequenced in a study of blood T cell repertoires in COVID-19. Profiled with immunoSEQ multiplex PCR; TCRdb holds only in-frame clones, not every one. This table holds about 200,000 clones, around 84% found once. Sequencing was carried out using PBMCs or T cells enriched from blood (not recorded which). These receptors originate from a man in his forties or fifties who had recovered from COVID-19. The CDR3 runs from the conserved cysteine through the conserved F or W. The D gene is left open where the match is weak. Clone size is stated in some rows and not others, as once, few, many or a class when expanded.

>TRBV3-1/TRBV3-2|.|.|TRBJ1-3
CASSQMEAGSGNTIYF
TGTGCCAGCAGCCAAATGGAGGCTGGCTCTGGAAACACCATATATTTT
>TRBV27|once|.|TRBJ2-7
CASRETGSGDEQYF
TGTGCCAGTCGGGAGACAGGGAGTGGAGACGAGCAGTACTTC
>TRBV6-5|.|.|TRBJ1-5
CASKGAANQPQHF
TGTGCCAGCAAAGGGGCAGCTAATCAGCCCCAGCATTTT
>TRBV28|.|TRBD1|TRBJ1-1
CASSLVGQGPNTEAFF
TGTGCCAGCAGTTTAGTAGGACAGGGCCCGAACACTGAAGCTTTCTTT
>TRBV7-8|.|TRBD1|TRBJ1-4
CASSFGTGRTNEKLFF
TGTGCCAGCAGCTTCGGGACAGGGCGGACTAATGAAAAACTGTTTTTT
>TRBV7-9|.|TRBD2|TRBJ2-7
CASTLYSREYEQYF
TGTGCCAGCACCCTATACTCGCGGGAGTACGAGCAGTACTTC
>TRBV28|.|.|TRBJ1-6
CASSPKTPRASPLHF
TGTGCCAGCAGTCCAAAGACTCCCAGGGCCTCACCCCTCCACTTT
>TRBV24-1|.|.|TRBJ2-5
CATSDWQQETQYF
TGTGCCACCAGTGATTGGCAACAAGAGACCCAGTACTTC
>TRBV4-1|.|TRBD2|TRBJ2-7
CASSQKFTTSGSYEQYF
TGCGCCAGCAGCCAAAAGTTCACTACTAGCGGCTCCTACGAGCAGTACTTC
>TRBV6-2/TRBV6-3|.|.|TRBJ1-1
CASSPRWQAQKLNTEAFF
TGTGCCAGCAGCCCGCGATGGCAGGCACAAAAACTGAACACTGAAGCTTTCTTT
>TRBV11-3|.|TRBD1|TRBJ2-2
CASSLVQGALGELFF
TGTGCCAGCAGCTTAGTGCAGGGGGCCCTCGGGGAGCTGTTTTTT
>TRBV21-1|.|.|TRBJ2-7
CARGDRGLQKYF
TGTGCCAGGGGGGACAGGGGGCTTCAGAAGTACTTC
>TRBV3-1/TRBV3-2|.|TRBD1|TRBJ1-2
CASSQGYGTATNYGYTF
TGTGCCAGCAGCCAAGGATATGGGACAGCAACCAACTATGGCTACACCTTC
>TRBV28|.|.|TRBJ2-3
CATQGQDTDTQYF
TGTGCCACACAGGGTCAGGACACAGATACGCAGTATTTT
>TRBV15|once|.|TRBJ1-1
CATSRAGYGTEAFF
TGTGCCACCAGCAGAGCAGGGTACGGCACTGAAGCTTTCTTT
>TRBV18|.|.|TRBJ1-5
CASSPWPAGYSNQPQHF
TGTGCCAGCTCACCATGGCCGGCGGGTTATAGCAATCAGCCCCAGCATTTT